This T cell receptor beta chain was sequenced in a study of shared clonotypes between healthy human individuals. Study background: CD4 naive and memory got three plates each, CD8 naive two, CD8 memory one.

TCRdb's copy holds only in-frame clones and misses some; the assay was immunoSEQ multiplex PCR. The sample carries approximately 500,000 clones, 90% to 96% recorded once. Of note for this clone: What it binds is unknown.

Study findings and constraints: Naive CD4 clonotypes overlapped across a few donors at roughly 5.1%. Genetic and exposure-history diversity was limited by the few donors.

This TCR was recovered from a woman aged 25 to 39 in good health. Sequencing input: naive CD4+ T cells sorted from blood. This sample's subset: CD45RA+ positively selected.

The CDR3 sequence: CASKSRSTDTQYF. Written as DNA, the CDR3 is TGTGCCAGTAAAAGCCGTTCCACAGATACGCAGTATTTT. V and J are TRBV19 and TRBJ2-3; unclear D gene. This CDR3 spans 13 amino acids. Germline CDR1 and CDR2: LNHDA and SQIVND (reference sequence). Trimming stripped 7 bases from V and 2 bases from J, with 10 bases between.